This T cell receptor (beta chain) was recorded in a study of cytomegalovirus exposure and HLA in healthy donors. In the study overall: Findings of an earlier analysis included roughly 110 million unique TCR beta sequences from some 180 million T cells. Whole-study results and caveats: Prediction of most subjects' HLA-A and HLA-B alleles by TCR beta sequences was reportedly accurate. Highly shared variants forming one cluster were likely a sequencing artifact.

The CDR3 is made up of 16 amino acids. Trimming removed 2 bases from V and 7 bases from J; junction bases left unmatched: 10. Germline-derived CDR1 and CDR2 are SGDLS and YYNGEE. The PCR was carried out with 60 Vbeta primers and 13 Jbeta primers. Clones were sequenced by immunoSEQ multiplex PCR, and TCRdb holds only the in-frame ones, with some missing. Altogether about 130,000 clones are present, around 85% being singletons, with the ten largest covering over 6.5%. Details on this clone: Its antigen is as yet unknown.

Sequences were obtained from PBMCs. The J gene is TRBJ2-1, the V gene TRBV9; 9 nucleotides agree with TRBD1. This clonotype was sampled from a woman aged 25-40 years in good health and CMV-seropositive. The CDR3 here is CASSVVPGQGMNEQFF. The CDR3 DNA reads as TGTGCCAGCAGCGTGGTACCGGGACAGGGAATGAATGAGCAGTTCTTC.